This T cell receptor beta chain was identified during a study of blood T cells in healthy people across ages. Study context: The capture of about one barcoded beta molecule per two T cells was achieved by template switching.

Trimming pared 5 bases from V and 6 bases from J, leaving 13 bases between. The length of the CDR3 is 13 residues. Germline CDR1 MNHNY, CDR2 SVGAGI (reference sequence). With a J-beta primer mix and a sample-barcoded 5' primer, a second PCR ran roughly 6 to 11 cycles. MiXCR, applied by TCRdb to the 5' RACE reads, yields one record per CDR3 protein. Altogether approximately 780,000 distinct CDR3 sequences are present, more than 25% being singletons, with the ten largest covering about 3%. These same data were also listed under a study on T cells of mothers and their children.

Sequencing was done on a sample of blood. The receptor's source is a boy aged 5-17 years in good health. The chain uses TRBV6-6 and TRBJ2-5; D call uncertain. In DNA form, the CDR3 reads TGTGCCAGCAGTGCTGACGTACTACAGACCCAGTACTTC. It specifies CASSADVLQTQYF.